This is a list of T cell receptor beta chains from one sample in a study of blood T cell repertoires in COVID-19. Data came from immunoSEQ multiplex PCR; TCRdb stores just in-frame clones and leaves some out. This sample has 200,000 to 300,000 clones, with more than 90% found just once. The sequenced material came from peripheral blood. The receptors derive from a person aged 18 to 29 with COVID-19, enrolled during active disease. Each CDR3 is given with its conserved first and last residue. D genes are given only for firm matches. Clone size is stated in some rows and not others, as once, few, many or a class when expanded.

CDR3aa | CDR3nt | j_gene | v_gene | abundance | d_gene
CASSPTAGDNTGELFF | TGCGCCAGCAGCCCGACGGCGGGTGATAATACCGGGGAGCTGTTTTTT | TRBJ2-2 | TRBV5-1 | few | -
CASSAGTSQETQYF | TGTGCCAGCAGCGCCGGGACTAGTCAAGAGACCCAGTACTTC | TRBJ2-5 | TRBV9 | - | TRBD2
CASGQGDYGYTF | TGTGCCAGCGGACAGGGGGACTATGGCTACACCTTC | TRBJ1-2 | TRBV6-6 | - | TRBD1
CASSSPGQSYEQYF | TGTGCCAGCAGTTCCCCGGGACAGAGCTACGAGCAGTACTTC | TRBJ2-7 | TRBV28 | - | TRBD1
CATSVTGGAGRDTQYF | TGTGCCACCAGTGTCACAGGGGGCGCAGGGAGAGATACGCAGTATTTT | TRBJ2-3 | TRBV24-1 | - | TRBD1
CASSDRDWEYNEQFF | TGTGCCAGCAGCGACCGGGACTGGGAGTACAATGAGCAGTTCTTC | TRBJ2-1 | TRBV9 | - | -
CASSVLSQGLIKPQHF | TGTGCCAGCAGTGTCCTTTCGCAGGGTCTCATCAAGCCCCAGCATTTT | TRBJ1-5 | TRBV6-1 | - | -
CASRQGVGNQPQHF | TGTGCCAGCAGGCAGGGGGTTGGCAATCAGCCCCAGCATTTT | TRBJ1-5 | TRBV6-5 | - | TRBD1
CASRRVGYGYEQYF | TGTGCCAGCCGGAGGGTGGGGTACGGATACGAGCAGTACTTC | TRBJ2-7 | TRBV6-5 | - | -
CASSAGQNNSPLHF | TGCGCCAGCAGCGCGGGACAGAATAATTCACCCCTCCACTTT | TRBJ1-6 | TRBV5-1 | few | TRBD1
CASSDVGEETQYF | TGTGCCAGCAGCGACGTCGGGGAAGAGACCCAGTACTTC | TRBJ2-5 | TRBV5-4 | - | -
CASSRQLNQPQHF | TGTGCCAGCAGTCGCCAACTCAATCAGCCCCAGCATTTT | TRBJ1-5 | TRBV6-5 | - | -
CAIRDKETQYF | TGTGCCATCCGGGATAAAGAGACCCAGTACTTC | TRBJ2-5 | TRBV12-3/TRBV12-4 | - | -
CASSLGRDREQYF | TGTGCCAGCAGCTTAGGGCGGGACAGGGAGCAGTACTTC | TRBJ2-7 | TRBV5-4 | - | TRBD1
CASSLPGEKLFF | TGTGCCAGCAGCCTGCCGGGGGAAAAACTGTTTTTT | TRBJ1-4 | TRBV7-9 | - | -
CASSIEQDYTDTQYF | TGTGCCAGTAGTATCGAACAGGATTACACAGATACGCAGTATTTT | TRBJ2-3 | TRBV19 | - | -
CASSLSGRAYEQYF | TGTGCCAGCAGCTTATCTGGGAGGGCCTACGAGCAGTACTTC | TRBJ2-7 | TRBV11-2 | - | TRBD2
CASSLSGGSNQPQHF | TGTGCCAGCAGTTTATCAGGGGGGAGCAATCAGCCCCAGCATTTT | TRBJ1-5 | TRBV28 | - | TRBD1
CASSLIPGLAGVGNTGELFF | TGCGCCAGCAGCCTCATCCCGGGACTAGCGGGAGTCGGTAACACCGGGGAGCTGTTTTTT | TRBJ2-2 | TRBV5-1 | - | TRBD2
CASSPGQGAYGYTF | TGTGCCAGCAGCCCAGGACAGGGGGCCTATGGCTACACCTTC | TRBJ1-2 | TRBV5-4 | - | TRBD1
CASRKVGGGNTIYF | TGTGCCAGCCGTAAGGTGGGGGGAGGAAACACCATATATTTT | TRBJ1-3 | TRBV28 | - | -
CASSLETVQETQYF | TGTGCCAGCAGCTTAGAGACAGTTCAAGAGACCCAGTACTTC | TRBJ2-5 | TRBV7-6 | - | -
CASSVGTGHSQPQHF | TGTGCCAGCAGCGTAGGGACAGGGCATAGTCAGCCCCAGCATTTT | TRBJ1-5 | TRBV11-2 | - | TRBD1
CASSLGERGRSTF | TGCGCCAGCAGCTTGGGGGAGAGGGGGAGAAGCACCTTC | TRBJ1-2 | TRBV5-1 | - | -
CASSLYLQGSAEAFF | TGTGCCAGCAGCCTTTACTTACAGGGCTCCGCTGAAGCTTTCTTT | TRBJ1-1 | TRBV7-2 | - | -
CSVERGWGPTEAFF | TGCAGCGTGGAGAGAGGTTGGGGGCCCACTGAAGCTTTCTTT | TRBJ1-1 | TRBV29-1 | - | -
CSASTSPEQFF | TGCAGTGCTAGCACTAGCCCTGAGCAGTTCTTC | TRBJ2-1 | TRBV20-1 | - | -
CASSGEGGDGGETQYF | TGTGCCAGCAGTGGGGAGGGAGGGGATGGAGGAGAGACCCAGTACTTC | TRBJ2-5 | TRBV6-1 | many | TRBD2
CASSVGRGASGRGGTDTQYF | TGTGCCAGCAGCGTAGGAAGAGGGGCTAGCGGGAGGGGAGGCACAGATACGCAGTATTTT | TRBJ2-3 | TRBV9 | - | TRBD2
CASQGLGGNQPQHF | TGTGCCAGCCAAGGACTCGGAGGCAATCAGCCCCAGCATTTT | TRBJ1-5 | TRBV27 | once | -